The clone carrying this T cell receptor (beta chain) was detected ten times or more. Its antigen is unknown. The data were taken from a study of neurological immune-mediated disorders. Study-level results: Clinical features showed no association with the multiple sclerosis repertoire cluster, and MRI features showed none either. The repertoires of 18 of 34 multiple sclerosis patients fell into one related-CDR3 cluster (a possible signature) under phylogenetic grouping.

cDNA was made by 5'RACE with 10-nucleotide random UMIs. A single record per CDR3 protein comes from TCRdb applying MiXCR to the 5' RACE reads. The table shows about 29,000 distinct CDR3 sequences, with 2.5% to 4% occurring only once. This CDR3 region has 15 residues. Germline V gene data show CDR1 as MDHEN and CDR2 as SYDVKM. V trimming: 7 bases; J trimming: 2 bases; junction bases outside the gene matches: 9. Sequences were obtained from PBMCs. This receptor was identified in a woman between 25 and 40 years old with multiple sclerosis. The J gene is TRBJ2-7, the V gene TRBV28; 9 bases are shared with TRBD2. CDR3 nucleotide sequence: TGTGCCAGCAACCTAGGCGGGAGGGGAGCCTACGAGCAGTACTTC. This encodes CASNLGGRGAYEQYF.